A selection of T cell receptor beta chains follows, all from one sample in a study of blood T cell repertoires in COVID-19. TCRdb's table, derived via immunoSEQ multiplex PCR, lists solely in-frame clones and lacks some. The sample contains 450,000 to 500,000 clones, about nine tenths of which appear only once. The sequenced sample was PBMCs or T cells enriched from blood (not recorded which). The source is a woman aged 18-29 years who had recovered from COVID-19. CDR3s include the opening cysteine and the closing phenylalanine or tryptophan. D genes are given only for firm matches. Size is omitted from some rows. Given values are once, few, many or a class for expanded clones.

-	TRBV27	TRBD1	TRBJ1-6	CASSLTGQGNSPLHF	TGTGCCAGCAGCCTCACGGGACAGGGAAATTCACCCCTCCACTTT
-	TRBV6-5	-	TRBJ2-4	CASSQGAKNIQYF	TGTGCCAGCAGTCAGGGTGCCAAAAACATTCAGTACTTC
-	TRBV5-1	TRBD1	TRBJ1-2	CASKDQGDDGYTF	TGCGCCAGCAAAGATCAGGGGGATGACGGCTACACCTTC
-	TRBV28	-	TRBJ1-5	CASSFVSNQPQHF	TGTGCCAGCAGTTTCGTCAGCAATCAGCCCCAGCATTTT
-	TRBV5-1	-	TRBJ1-2	CASSTGVGLYDGYTF	TGCGCCAGCAGCACGGGGGTGGGACTTTACGATGGCTACACCTTC
-	TRBV6-5	-	TRBJ1-2	CASSYWQGSDGYTF	TGTGCCAGCAGTTACTGGCAGGGAAGTGATGGCTACACCTTC
few	TRBV29-1	TRBD1	TRBJ1-1	CSVVSRAGGNTEAFF	TGCAGCGTTGTGAGTCGGGCAGGGGGGAACACTGAAGCTTTCTTT
-	TRBV27	TRBD1	TRBJ1-2	CASSPDRVSYGYTF	TGTGCCAGCAGTCCGGACAGGGTTAGCTATGGCTACACCTTC
-	TRBV10-3	TRBD2	TRBJ2-2	CAIMTGASGGREELFF	TGTGCCATCATGACCGGGGCTAGCGGGGGCCGCGAGGAGCTGTTTTTT
-	TRBV30	-	TRBJ1-6	CAWSEAFRAIPFGANSPLHF	TGTGCCTGGAGCGAGGCGTTTCGAGCGATCCCGTTCGGAGCAAATTCACCCCTCCACTTT
-	TRBV11-2	-	TRBJ1-3	CASSFVHQDTIYF	TGTGCCAGCAGCTTTGTGCACCAGGACACCATATATTTT
-	TRBV30	-	TRBJ1-5	CAWSLSYQPQHF	TGTGCCTGGAGTCTGAGTTATCAGCCCCAGCATTTT
-	TRBV28	-	TRBJ1-5	CASSFIIQYNQPQHF	TGTGCCAGCAGTTTTATTATACAGTACAATCAGCCCCAGCATTTT
-	TRBV12-3/TRBV12-4	-	TRBJ1-2	CASSPQDNYGYTF	TGTGCCAGCAGTCCACAGGATAACTATGGCTACACCTTC
-	TRBV9	TRBD1	TRBJ1-6	CASKAQGDNSPLHF	TGTGCCAGCAAGGCGCAGGGGGACAATTCACCCCTCCACTTT
-	TRBV19	-	TRBJ1-5	CASSIRESLQPQHF	TGTGCCAGTAGTATTCGGGAATCCCTTCAGCCCCAGCATTTT
-	TRBV11-2	TRBD1	TRBJ1-6	CASSPSADRVNNSPLHF	TGTGCCAGCAGCCCTAGTGCGGACAGGGTAAATAATTCACCCCTCCACTTT
-	TRBV6-5	-	TRBJ2-3	CASSPTGTDTQYF	TGTGCCAGCAGTCCTACAGGCACAGATACGCAGTATTTT
-	TRBV29-1	TRBD2	TRBJ2-1	CSVRRGAENEQFF	TGCAGCGTACGGCGGGGGGCCGAAAATGAGCAGTTCTTC
-	TRBV4-1	-	TRBJ2-7	CASSPTSEDYEQYF	TGCGCCAGCAGCCCCACCTCCGAGGATTACGAGCAGTACTTC
-	TRBV6-5	TRBD1	TRBJ1-4	CASSYFGQGDKLFF	TGTGCCAGCAGTTACTTTGGACAGGGAGACAAACTGTTTTTT
-	TRBV2	-	TRBJ1-3	CASSEAAAQGRGNTIYF	TGTGCCAGCAGTGAAGCGGCCGCCCAAGGGAGGGGAAACACCATATATTTT
-	TRBV27	TRBD2	TRBJ2-7	CASSLAPGLVDNEQYF	TGTGCCAGCAGTTTGGCCCCGGGACTAGTAGACAACGAGCAGTACTTC
-	TRBV6-1	-	TRBJ2-5	CASSEVQSIETQYF	TGTGCCAGCAGTGAAGTACAGTCCATAGAGACCCAGTACTTC
-	TRBV7-2	-	TRBJ1-1	CASSADRNTEAFF	TGTGCCAGCAGCGCGGACAGGAACACTGAAGCTTTCTTT
-	TRBV2	-	TRBJ1-5	CASSPSGEQPQHF	TGTGCCAGCAGCCCCTCAGGGGAACAGCCCCAGCATTTT
-	TRBV28	-	TRBJ2-6	CASSSIGAGANVLTF	TGTGCCAGCAGCTCCATTGGAGCTGGGGCCAACGTCCTGACTTTC
-	TRBV5-4	TRBD1	TRBJ1-1	CASSLGQGAIDTEAFF	TGTGCCAGCAGCTTGGGGCAGGGGGCAATCGACACTGAAGCTTTCTTT
-	TRBV6-5	-	TRBJ1-1	CASSRGNTEAFF	TGTGCCAGCAGCCGGGGGAACACTGAAGCTTTCTTT
-	TRBV2	TRBD2	TRBJ2-1	CASHGTSGGQEQFF	TGTGCCAGCCACGGGACTAGCGGGGGACAAGAGCAGTTCTTC
-	TRBV7-8	TRBD1	TRBJ2-5	CASSPQRQGARETQYF	TGTGCCAGCAGTCCCCAGCGACAGGGGGCTAGAGAGACCCAGTACTTC
-	TRBV6-6	TRBD1	TRBJ1-5	CASSYVGTAYQPQHF	TGTGCCAGCAGTTACGTCGGGACAGCTTATCAGCCCCAGCATTTT
-	TRBV6-5	TRBD1	TRBJ2-7	CASSLDRSSYEQYF	TGTGCCAGCAGTTTGGACAGGAGCTCCTACGAGCAGTACTTC
-	TRBV24-1	-	TRBJ2-3	CATSDWRTRGDTTDTQYF	TGTGCCACCAGTGATTGGAGGACCCGTGGGGACACCACAGATACGCAGTATTTT
-	TRBV18	-	TRBJ1-2	CASSPDLTANYGYTF	TGTGCCAGCTCACCTGACCTGACAGCTAACTATGGCTACACCTTC
-	TRBV3-1/TRBV3-2	TRBD2	TRBJ2-5	CASSPGSSGVEETQYF	TGTGCCAGCAGCCCGGGAAGTAGCGGGGTGGAGGAGACCCAGTACTTC
-	TRBV30	-	TRBJ2-1	CAWGANNEQFF	TGTGCCTGGGGGGCCAACAATGAGCAGTTCTTC
once	TRBV5-5	-	TRBJ2-1	CASSLDPGSYNEQFF	TGTGCCAGCAGCTTGGATCCGGGGTCCTACAATGAGCAGTTCTTC
-	TRBV5-1	TRBD1	TRBJ2-5	CASSFGQGQETQYF	TGCGCCAGCAGCTTTGGACAGGGACAAGAGACCCAGTACTTC
-	TRBV5-1	TRBD2	TRBJ2-1	CASRPSGGYNEQFF	TGCGCCAGCAGGCCTAGCGGTGGATACAATGAGCAGTTCTTC
-	TRBV14	-	TRBJ2-7	CASSRTGPTYEQYF	TGTGCCAGCAGCCGCACAGGGCCCACCTACGAGCAGTACTTC
once	TRBV2	TRBD1	TRBJ2-5	CATKAQGAGGAQYF	TGTGCCACCAAAGCACAGGGGGCAGGTGGGGCCCAGTACTTC
-	TRBV4-2	TRBD2	TRBJ2-7	CASSQETIAGGHYEQYF	TGTGCCAGCAGCCAAGAGACCATAGCGGGGGGGCACTACGAGCAGTACTTC
-	TRBV6-5	-	TRBJ1-4	CASSPSGRPNEKLFF	TGTGCCAGCAGCCCGTCCGGGAGACCCAATGAAAAACTGTTTTTT
few	TRBV12-3/TRBV12-4	-	TRBJ1-2	CASSLGASGYTF	TGTGCCAGCAGTTTAGGGGCGTCCGGCTACACCTTC
-	TRBV2	-	TRBJ2-3	CASNRRSDGTDTQYF	TGTGCCAGCAATCGAAGGAGTGACGGCACAGATACGCAGTATTTT
-	TRBV9	-	TRBJ2-3	CASSGQGWGTDTQYF	TGTGCCAGCAGCGGCCAGGGGTGGGGCACAGATACGCAGTATTTT
-	TRBV6-6	TRBD1	TRBJ2-4	CASSRAGQGAFPAKNIQYF	TGTGCCAGCAGCCGAGCCGGACAGGGGGCCTTCCCAGCCAAAAACATTCAGTACTTC
-	TRBV6-5	TRBD2	TRBJ2-7	CASSHRGGFSYEQYF	TGTGCCAGCAGTCATCGCGGGGGTTTCTCCTACGAGCAGTACTTC
-	TRBV6-5	TRBD1	TRBJ1-2	CASSPGQVPGYTF	TGTGCCAGCAGCCCCGGACAGGTTCCGGGCTACACCTTC
-	TRBV28	TRBD1	TRBJ1-5	CASLTGGGGQPQHF	TGTGCCAGCCTGACAGGGGGCGGCGGTCAGCCCCAGCATTTT
-	TRBV5-1	-	TRBJ1-2	CASRGTFTGYTF	TGCGCCAGCCGCGGCACTTTTACGGGCTACACCTTC
-	TRBV19	-	TRBJ1-5	CASKEREDGQPQHF	TGTGCCAGTAAAGAGAGGGAGGACGGTCAGCCCCAGCATTTT
once	TRBV3-1/TRBV3-2	-	TRBJ2-6	CASEQSGANVLTF	TGTGCCAGCGAACAATCTGGGGCCAACGTCCTGACTTTC
once	TRBV24-1	-	TRBJ1-5	CATSDPNQPQHF	TGTGCCACCAGTGATCCGAATCAGCCCCAGCATTTT
-	TRBV3-1/TRBV3-2	-	TRBJ2-3	CASSYQGKGRADTQYF	TGTGCCAGCAGTTACCAGGGGAAGGGTCGGGCAGATACGCAGTATTTT
-	TRBV27	-	TRBJ2-3	CASSFSPRDTQYF	TGTGCCAGCAGTTTTTCCCCTCGGGATACGCAGTATTTT
-	TRBV6-6	TRBD1	TRBJ1-6	CASSYRDRYSPLHF	TGTGCCAGCAGTTACCGGGACAGATATTCACCCCTCCACTTT
once	TRBV6-7	-	TRBJ1-4	CASSYSGGRGRVGINEKLFF	TGTGCCAGCAGTTACTCCGGCGGCAGGGGTCGAGTGGGGATTAATGAAAAACTGTTTTTT
few	TRBV28	TRBD1	TRBJ1-3	CASSRAGGGPNTIYF	TGTGCCAGCAGTCGAGCAGGGGGCGGCCCAAACACCATATATTTT